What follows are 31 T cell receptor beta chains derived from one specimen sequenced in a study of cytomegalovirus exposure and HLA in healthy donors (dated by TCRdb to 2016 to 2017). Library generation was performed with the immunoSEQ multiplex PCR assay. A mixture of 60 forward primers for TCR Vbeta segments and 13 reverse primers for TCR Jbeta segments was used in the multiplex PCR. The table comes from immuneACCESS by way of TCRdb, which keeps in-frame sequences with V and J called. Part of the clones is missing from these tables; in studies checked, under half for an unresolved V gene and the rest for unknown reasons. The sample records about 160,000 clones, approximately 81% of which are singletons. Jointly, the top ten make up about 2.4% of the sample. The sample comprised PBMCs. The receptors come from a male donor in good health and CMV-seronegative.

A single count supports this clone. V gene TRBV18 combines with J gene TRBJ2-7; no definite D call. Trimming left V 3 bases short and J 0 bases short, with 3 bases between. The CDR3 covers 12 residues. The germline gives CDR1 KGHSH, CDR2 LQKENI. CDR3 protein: CASSPSSYEQYF. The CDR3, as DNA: TGTGCCAGCTCACCTAGCTCCTACGAGCAGTACTTC.

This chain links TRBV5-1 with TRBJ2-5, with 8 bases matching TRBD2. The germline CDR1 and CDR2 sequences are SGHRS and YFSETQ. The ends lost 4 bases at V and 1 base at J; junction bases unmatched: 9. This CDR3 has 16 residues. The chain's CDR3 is CASSPQGGGLQETQYF. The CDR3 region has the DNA TGCGCCAGCAGCCCTCAGGGCGGGGGGCTCCAAGAGACCCAGTACTTC.

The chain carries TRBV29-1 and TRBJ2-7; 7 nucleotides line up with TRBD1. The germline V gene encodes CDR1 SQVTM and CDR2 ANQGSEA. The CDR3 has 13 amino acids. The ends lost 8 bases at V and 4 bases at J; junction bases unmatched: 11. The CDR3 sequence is CSTSNRGGYEQYF. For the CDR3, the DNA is TGCAGCACTTCCAACAGGGGTGGTTACGAGCAGTACTTC.

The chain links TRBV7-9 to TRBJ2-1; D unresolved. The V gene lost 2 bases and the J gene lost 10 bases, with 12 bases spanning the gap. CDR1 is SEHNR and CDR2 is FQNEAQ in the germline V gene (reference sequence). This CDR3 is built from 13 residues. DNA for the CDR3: TGTGCCAGCAGCTTAAGTCCTGCCCAGGAGCAGTTCTTC. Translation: CASSLSPAQEQFF.

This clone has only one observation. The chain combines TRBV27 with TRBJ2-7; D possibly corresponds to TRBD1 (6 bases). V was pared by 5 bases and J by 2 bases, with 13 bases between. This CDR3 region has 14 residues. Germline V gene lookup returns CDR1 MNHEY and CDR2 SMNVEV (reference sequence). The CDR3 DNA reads TGTGCCAGCAGTCCTCAGGGGCCGCCCTACGAGCAGTACTTC. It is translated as CASSPQGPPYEQYF.

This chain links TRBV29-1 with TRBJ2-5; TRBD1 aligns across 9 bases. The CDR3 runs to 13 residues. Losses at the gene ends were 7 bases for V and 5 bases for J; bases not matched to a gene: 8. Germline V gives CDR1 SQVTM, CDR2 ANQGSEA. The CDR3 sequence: CSAQDRGGETQYF. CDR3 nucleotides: TGCAGCGCTCAGGACAGGGGTGGGGAGACCCAGTACTTC.

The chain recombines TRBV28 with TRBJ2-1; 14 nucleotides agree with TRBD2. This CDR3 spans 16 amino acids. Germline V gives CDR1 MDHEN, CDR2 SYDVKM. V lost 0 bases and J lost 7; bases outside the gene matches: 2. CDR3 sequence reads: CASSLWGTSGGNEQFF. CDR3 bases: TGTGCCAGCAGTTTATGGGGGACTAGCGGGGGTAATGAGCAGTTCTTC.

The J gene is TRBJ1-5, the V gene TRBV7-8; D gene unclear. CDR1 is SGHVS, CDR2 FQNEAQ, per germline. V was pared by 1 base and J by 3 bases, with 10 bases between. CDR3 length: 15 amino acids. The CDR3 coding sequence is TGTGCCAGCAGCTTAGTATCGGGGTACAATCAGCCCCAGCATTTT. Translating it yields CASSLVSGYNQPQHF.

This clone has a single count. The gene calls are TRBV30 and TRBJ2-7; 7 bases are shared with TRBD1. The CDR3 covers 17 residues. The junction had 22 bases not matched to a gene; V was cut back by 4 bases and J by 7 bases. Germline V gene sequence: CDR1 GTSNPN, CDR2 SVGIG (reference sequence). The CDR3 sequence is CAWKSWQPGTVGGEQYF. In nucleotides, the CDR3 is TGTGCCTGGAAGAGTTGGCAGCCGGGGACAGTGGGTGGGGAGCAGTACTTC.

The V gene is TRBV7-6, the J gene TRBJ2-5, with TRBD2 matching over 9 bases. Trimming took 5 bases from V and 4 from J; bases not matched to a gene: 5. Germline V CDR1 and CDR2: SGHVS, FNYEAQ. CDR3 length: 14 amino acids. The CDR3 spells CASSPRTSVETQYF. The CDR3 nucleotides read TGTGCCAGCAGCCCGCGGACTAGCGTAGAGACCCAGTACTTC.

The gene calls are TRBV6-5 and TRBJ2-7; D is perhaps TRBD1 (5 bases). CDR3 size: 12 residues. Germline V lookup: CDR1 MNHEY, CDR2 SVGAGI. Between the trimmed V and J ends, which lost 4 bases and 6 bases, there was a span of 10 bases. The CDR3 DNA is TGTGCCAGCAGTTGGCGTAGGGGCGAGCAGTACTTC. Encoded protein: CASSWRRGEQYF.

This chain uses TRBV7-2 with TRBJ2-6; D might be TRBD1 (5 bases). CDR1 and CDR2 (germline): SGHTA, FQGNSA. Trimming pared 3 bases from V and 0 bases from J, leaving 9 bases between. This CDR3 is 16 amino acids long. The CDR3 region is CASSFNRNSGANVLTF. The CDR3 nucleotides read TGTGCCAGCAGCTTTAACAGGAACTCTGGGGCCAACGTCCTGACTTTC.

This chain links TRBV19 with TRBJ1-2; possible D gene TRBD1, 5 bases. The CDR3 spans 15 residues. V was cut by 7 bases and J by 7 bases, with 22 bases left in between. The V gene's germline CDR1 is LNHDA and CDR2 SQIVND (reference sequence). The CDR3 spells CASNEPSGSGGGYTF. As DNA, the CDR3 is TGTGCCAGTAATGAGCCCTCGGGTAGCGGGGGTGGCTACACCTTC.

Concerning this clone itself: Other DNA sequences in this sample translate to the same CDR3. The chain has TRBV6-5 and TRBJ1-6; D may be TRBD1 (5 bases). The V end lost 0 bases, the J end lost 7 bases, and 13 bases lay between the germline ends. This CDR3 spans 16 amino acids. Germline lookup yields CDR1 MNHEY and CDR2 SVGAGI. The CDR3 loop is CASSYSNRGLNSPLHF. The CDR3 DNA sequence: TGTGCCAGCAGTTACTCGAATAGGGGATTGAATTCACCCCTCCACTTT.

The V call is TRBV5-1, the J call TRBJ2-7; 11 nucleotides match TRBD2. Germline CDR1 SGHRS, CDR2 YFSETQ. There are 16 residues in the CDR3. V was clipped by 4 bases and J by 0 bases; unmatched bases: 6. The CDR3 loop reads CASSPSGLAVSYEQYF. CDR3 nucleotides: TGCGCCAGCAGCCCCTCGGGACTAGCGGTCTCCTACGAGCAGTACTTC.

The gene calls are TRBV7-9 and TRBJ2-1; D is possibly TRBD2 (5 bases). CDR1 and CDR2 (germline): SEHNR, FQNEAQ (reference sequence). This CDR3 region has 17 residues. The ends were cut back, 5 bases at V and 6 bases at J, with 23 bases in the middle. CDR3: CASSPPIGGSRGNEQFF. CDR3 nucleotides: TGTGCCAGCAGCCCCCCCATTGGTGGGAGTCGTGGCAATGAGCAGTTCTTC.

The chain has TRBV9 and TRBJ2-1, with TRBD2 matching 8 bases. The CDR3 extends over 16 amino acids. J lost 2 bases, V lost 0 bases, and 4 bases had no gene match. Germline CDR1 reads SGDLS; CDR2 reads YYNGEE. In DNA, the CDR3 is TGTGCCAGCAGCGTAGGCTGGCGGGAGGCCTACAATGAGCAGTTCTTC. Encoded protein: CASSVGWREAYNEQFF.

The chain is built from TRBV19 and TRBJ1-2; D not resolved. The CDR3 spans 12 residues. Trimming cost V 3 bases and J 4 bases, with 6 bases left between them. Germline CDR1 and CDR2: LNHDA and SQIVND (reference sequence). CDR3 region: CASSIRLYGYTF. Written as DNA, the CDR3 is TGTGCCAGTAGTATTCGACTCTATGGCTACACCTTC. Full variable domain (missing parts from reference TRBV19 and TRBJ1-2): DGGITQSPKYLFRKEGQNVTLSCEQNLNHDAMYWYRQDPGQGLRLIYYSQIVNDFQKGDIAEGYSVSREKKESFPLTVTSAQKNPTAFYLCASSIRLYGYTFGSGTRLTVV.

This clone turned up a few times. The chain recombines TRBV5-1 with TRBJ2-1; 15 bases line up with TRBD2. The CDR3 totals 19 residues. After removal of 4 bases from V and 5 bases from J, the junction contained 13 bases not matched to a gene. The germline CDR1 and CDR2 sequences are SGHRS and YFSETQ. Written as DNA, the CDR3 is TGCGCCAGCAGCCGGTGGACTAGCGGGGGGGCAGGTGGTCACAATGAGCAGTTCTTC. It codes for CASSRWTSGGAGGHNEQFF.

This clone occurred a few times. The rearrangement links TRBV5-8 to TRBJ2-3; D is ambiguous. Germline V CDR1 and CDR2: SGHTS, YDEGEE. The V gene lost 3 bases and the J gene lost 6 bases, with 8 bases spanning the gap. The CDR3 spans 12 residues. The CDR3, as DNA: TGTGCCAGCAGCTCCCGGCGGGATACGCAGTATTTT. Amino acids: CASSSRRDTQYF.

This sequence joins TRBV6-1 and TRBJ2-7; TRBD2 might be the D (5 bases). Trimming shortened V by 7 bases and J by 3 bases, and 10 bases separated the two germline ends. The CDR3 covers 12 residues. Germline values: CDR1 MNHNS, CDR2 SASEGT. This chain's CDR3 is CASNAGNYEQYF. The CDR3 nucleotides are TGTGCCAGCAACGCCGGGAACTACGAGCAGTACTTC.

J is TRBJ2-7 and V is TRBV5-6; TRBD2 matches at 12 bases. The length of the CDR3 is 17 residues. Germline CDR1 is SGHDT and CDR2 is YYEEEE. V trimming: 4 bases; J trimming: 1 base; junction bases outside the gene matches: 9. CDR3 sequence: CASSRGPTSGGSYEQYF. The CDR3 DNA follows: TGTGCCAGCAGCCGGGGCCCGACTAGCGGGGGATCCTACGAGCAGTACTTC.

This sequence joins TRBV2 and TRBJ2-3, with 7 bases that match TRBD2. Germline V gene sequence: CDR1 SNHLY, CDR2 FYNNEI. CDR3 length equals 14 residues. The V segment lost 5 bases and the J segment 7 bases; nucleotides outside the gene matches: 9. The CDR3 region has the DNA TGTGCCAGCAGTAATGCGGGAGCAGCTAATACGCAGTATTTT. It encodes CASSNAGAANTQYF.

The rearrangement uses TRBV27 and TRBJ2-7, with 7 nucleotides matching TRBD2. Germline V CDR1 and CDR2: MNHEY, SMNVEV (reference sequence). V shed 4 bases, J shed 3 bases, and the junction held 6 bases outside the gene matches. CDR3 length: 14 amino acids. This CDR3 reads CASSSSGTNYEQYF. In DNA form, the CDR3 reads TGTGCCAGCAGTTCATCCGGGACTAACTACGAGCAGTACTTC.

Written as DNA, the CDR3 is TGCGCCAGCAGCTTTTGGACAGGGGGCGCAGATACGCAGTATTTT. Translating gives CASSFWTGGADTQYF. The chain is built from TRBV5-1 and TRBJ2-3; 11 nucleotides agree with TRBD1. The CDR3 contains 15 residues. V was clipped by 2 bases and J by 4 bases; unmatched bases: 3. CDR1 is SGHRS, CDR2 YFSETQ, per germline.

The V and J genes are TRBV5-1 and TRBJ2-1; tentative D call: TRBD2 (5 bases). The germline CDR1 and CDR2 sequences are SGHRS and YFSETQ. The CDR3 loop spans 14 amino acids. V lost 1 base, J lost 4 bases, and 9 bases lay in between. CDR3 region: CASSLTDLYNEQFF. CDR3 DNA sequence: TGCGCCAGCAGCTTGACGGACTTATACAATGAGCAGTTCTTC.

DNA for the CDR3: TGTGCCAGCAGCGACTGGACAGACACCGGGGAGCTGTTTTTT. Its translation is CASSDWTDTGELFF. The chain joins TRBV4-2 to TRBJ2-2, with D perhaps TRBD1 (6 bases). Germline values: CDR1 LGHNA, CDR2 YNFKEQ. This CDR3 contains 14 residues. The ends were cut back, 5 bases at V and 3 bases at J, with 10 bases in the middle.

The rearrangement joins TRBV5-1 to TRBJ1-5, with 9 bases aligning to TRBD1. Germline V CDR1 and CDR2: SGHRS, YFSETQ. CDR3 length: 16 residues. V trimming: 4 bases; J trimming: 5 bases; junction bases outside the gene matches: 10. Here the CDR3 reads CASSPGQGLFDQPQHF. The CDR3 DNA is TGCGCCAGCAGCCCTGGACAGGGGTTATTCGATCAGCCCCAGCATTTT.

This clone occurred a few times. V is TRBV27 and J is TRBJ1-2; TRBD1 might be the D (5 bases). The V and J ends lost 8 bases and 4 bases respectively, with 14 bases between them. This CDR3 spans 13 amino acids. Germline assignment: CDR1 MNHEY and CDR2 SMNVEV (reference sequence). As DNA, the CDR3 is TGTGCCAGCGCAGGGAATTGGGGCTATGGCTACACCTTC. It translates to CASAGNWGYGYTF.

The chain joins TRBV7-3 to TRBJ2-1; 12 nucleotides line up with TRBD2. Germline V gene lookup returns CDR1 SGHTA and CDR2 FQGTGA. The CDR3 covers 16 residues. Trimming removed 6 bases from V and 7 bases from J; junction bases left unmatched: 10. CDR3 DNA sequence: TGTGCCAGCAGGTCTCCGGGACTAGCGGGTGTAAATGAGCAGTTCTTC. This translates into CASRSPGLAGVNEQFF.

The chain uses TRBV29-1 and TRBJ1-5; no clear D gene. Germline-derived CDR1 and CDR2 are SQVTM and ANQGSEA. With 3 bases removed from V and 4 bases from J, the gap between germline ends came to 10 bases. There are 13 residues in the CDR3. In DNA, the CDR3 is TGCAGCGTTGAGGGGAGCGGGAATCAGCCCCAGCATTTT. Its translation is CSVEGSGNQPQHF.